This TCR beta chain appears in the sequencing data of a study of beta chain features in type 1 diabetes. Overall study: Researchers looked at approximately 100,000,000 sorted cells across all samples.

What was sequenced were expressed TCRB transcripts, since all of the isolated RNA had been reverse transcribed. Profiling relied on immunoSEQ multiplex PCR, and the TCRdb table lists in-frame clones only, not all of them. The table shows under 500,000 clones, with approximately 31% occurring only once. The CDR3 spans 15 residues. V was clipped by 5 bases and J by 2 bases; unmatched bases: 9. Per germline, CDR1 SGHAT and CDR2 FQNNGV. The chain couples TRBV11-2 to TRBJ2-7; 7 bases agree with TRBD2. The receptor was isolated from a man aged 18 to 30 in good health. Sequencing was carried out using naive CD4+ T cells from blood. CDR3 sequence: CASSENTGGTYEQYF. In DNA, the CDR3 is TGTGCCAGCAGCGAGAATACGGGGGGAACCTACGAGCAGTACTTC.